This passage covers 21 T cell receptor beta chains from one sample sequenced in a study of T cell repertoires in aging, cancer and after chemotherapy. TCR beta rearrangements were amplified from peripheral blood genomic DNA. TRB rearrangements spanning V, D and J were amplified using mixed TRB-A/B primers. TCRdb re-called the multiplex PCR reads through MiXCR, storing one row per CDR3 protein. In the table there are about 3,800 distinct CDR3 sequences, less than 35% of which are singletons. The specimen was blood. The receptors were gathered from a human donor with a solid tumor.

In its sample, this clonotype ranks as medium-sized. The chain uses TRBV27 and TRBJ2-7; tentatively, D is TRBD2 (6 bases). V was trimmed by 5 bases and J by 5 bases, leaving 13 bases between them. The V gene's germline CDR1 is MNHEY and CDR2 SMNVEV (reference sequence). The CDR3 is made up of 13 amino acids. DNA for the CDR3: TGTGCCAGCAGTCCGACTAGTTTCGACGAGCAGTACTTC. Translation: CASSPTSFDEQYF.

There are a few counts of this clonotype. V is TRBV10-3 and J is TRBJ2-1, with 9 bases aligning to TRBD1. From germline, CDR1 is ENHRY and CDR2 SYGVKD. V gave up 7 bases and J gave up 2 bases; unmatched junction bases: 3. CDR3 length: 14 amino acids. In DNA, the CDR3 is TGTGCCATCATGGGACAGGGAACCTACAATGAGCAGTTCTTC. It encodes CAIMGQGTYNEQFF.

The count of this clonotype is one. The CDR3: CASASIAGITDTQYF. The CDR3 DNA reads TGTGCCAGCGCCTCGATAGCGGGGATCACAGATACGCAGTATTTT. The chain links TRBV6-4 to TRBJ2-3; 8 bases are shared with TRBD2. CDR1 and CDR2 from the germline V gene are MRHNA and SNTAGT. Trimming removed 8 bases from V and 2 bases from J; junction bases left unmatched: 9. The CDR3 consists of 15 residues.

In DNA, the CDR3 is TGTGCCAGCAGTTTATTAGCCCCATTGGGCCCCGAGACCCAGTACTTC. Translating it yields CASSLLAPLGPETQYF. The chain recombines TRBV27 with TRBJ2-5; unclear D gene. The germline V and J ends were trimmed by 1 base and 5 bases, with 17 bases remaining between them. The CDR3 has 16 residues. The germline CDR1 and CDR2 sequences are MNHEY and SMNVEV (reference sequence).

Comments on this clonotype: A much larger clone lies one base from this, so it may be a read error. The chain combines TRBV19 with TRBJ1-4, with D possibly matching TRBD1 (5 bases). The germline V gene has CDR1 LNHDA and CDR2 SQIVND (reference sequence). This CDR3 has 15 residues. The V and J ends lost 5 bases and 8 bases respectively, with 18 bases between them. Written as DNA, the CDR3 is TGTGCCAGTAGTGGTCTTGGGGCAGGGACCGAAAAACTGTTTTTT. Translation gives CASSGLGAGTEKLFF. The full variable domain, with the rest looked up from reference TRBV19 and TRBJ1-4, is DGGITQSPKYLFRKEGQNVTLSCEQNLNHDAMYWYRQDPGQGLRLIYYSQIVNDFQKGDIAEGYSVSREKKESFPLTVTSAQKNPTAFYLCASSGLGAGTEKLFFGSGTQLSVL.

In its sample, this clonotype was seen a few times. The chain couples TRBV6-4 to TRBJ2-3; the match to TRBD2 covers 9 bases. The CDR3 spans 15 residues. Trimming took 2 bases from V and 4 from J; bases not matched to a gene: 4. Germline values: CDR1 MRHNA, CDR2 SNTAGT. Written as DNA, the CDR3 is TGTGCCAGCAGTGACGGAAGCGGGGGGTCAGATACGCAGTATTTT. This sequence encodes CASSDGSGGSDTQYF.

This clonotype is medium-sized within its sample. The chain employs TRBV19 and TRBJ1-4; D is perhaps TRBD1 (5 bases). Germline V CDR1 and CDR2: LNHDA, SQIVND (reference sequence). The CDR3 has 14 residues. The V end was cut by 1 base, the J end by 7 bases, with 10 bases between. As DNA, the CDR3 is TGTGCCAGTAGTATAGGACAGACTCGTGAAAAACTGTTTTTT. Its translation: CASSIGQTREKLFF.

This clonotype is medium-sized. The rearrangement joins TRBV19 to TRBJ2-3, with TRBD1 identical over 9 bases. J was trimmed by 5 bases and V by 7 bases; bases with no gene match: 13. This CDR3 spans 16 amino acids. Germline CDR1 reads LNHDA; CDR2 reads SQIVND (reference sequence). The CDR3 loop is CASNEPGQGMKDTQYF. The CDR3 bases are TGTGCCAGTAACGAACCGGGACAGGGTATGAAAGATACGCAGTATTTT.

This clonotype is medium-sized in the sample. The chain uses TRBV19 and TRBJ2-7, with D possibly called TRBD1 or TRBD2 (5 bases each). The CDR3 spans 14 residues. V was cut by 6 bases and J by 3 bases, with 15 bases left in between. Germline V gene sequence: CDR1 LNHDA, CDR2 SQIVND (reference sequence). The CDR3: CASRNPGRSYEQYF. The CDR3 DNA reads as TGTGCCAGTAGGAATCCGGGACGGAGCTACGAGCAGTACTTC. The variable domain in full, completed from reference TRBV19 and TRBJ2-7, reads DGGITQSPKYLFRKEGQNVTLSCEQNLNHDAMYWYRQDPGQGLRLIYYSQIVNDFQKGDIAEGYSVSREKKESFPLTVTSAQKNPTAFYLCASRNPGRSYEQYFGPGTRLTVT.

This clonotype is termed medium-sized. The rearrangement uses TRBV30 and TRBJ1-2, with D unresolved. The CDR3 contains 13 residues. The germline V gene encodes CDR1 GTSNPN and CDR2 SVGIG (reference sequence). The germline V and J ends were trimmed by 0 bases and 4 bases, with 9 bases remaining between them. CDR3 DNA: TGTGCCTGGAGTGTTGGGTCCCTCTATGGCTACACCTTC. Encoded protein: CAWSVGSLYGYTF.

The chain carries TRBV5-1 and TRBJ2-7; D gene unclear. Trimming cost V 0 bases and J 6 bases, with 16 bases left between them. Germline V gene sequence: CDR1 SGHRS, CDR2 YFSETQ. This CDR3 contains 15 residues. The CDR3 nucleotides read TGCGCCAGCAGCTTGGATGTGACCCTCACCCCCGAGCAGTACTTC. It translates to CASSLDVTLTPEQYF.

This clonotype was observed a few times. This chain uses TRBV11-1 with TRBJ2-5; the match to TRBD1 covers 7 bases. V was clipped by 3 bases and J by 5 bases; unmatched bases: 9. The germline V gene encodes CDR1 SGHAT and CDR2 FQDESV (reference sequence). CDR3 size: 15 residues. The CDR3 nucleotides read TGTGCCAGCAGCTTCCGGGACAGCTGGGGGGAGACCCAGTACTTC. It specifies CASSFRDSWGETQYF.

Note on this clonotype: With a much larger clone just one base away, this may be a read error. The final CDR3 position lacks the conserved phenylalanine or tryptophan, pointing to a likely read error. The gene calls are TRBV6-6 and TRBJ2-1, with D maybe TRBD2 (6 bases). Germline V gene sequence: CDR1 MNHNY, CDR2 SVGAGI (reference sequence). Trimming removed 6 bases at V and 4 bases at J, with 16 bases between. The CDR3 has 15 residues. CDR3 amino acids: CASSPVGLLYNEQFI. CDR3 DNA sequence: TGTGCCAGCAGCCCGGTGGGACTGTTATACAATGAGCAGTTCATC.

This clonotype has only a few counts. The rearrangement uses TRBV5-4 and TRBJ1-1; TRBD1 aligns across 9 bases. Germline V lookup: CDR1 SGHNT, CDR2 YYREEE (reference sequence). J lost 6 bases, V lost 3 bases, and 3 bases had no gene match. The CDR3 is 13 residues long. The CDR3 region has the DNA TGTGCCAGCAGCTGGGACAGGGAGGCTGAAGCTTTCTTT. Translating gives CASSWDREAEAFF.

This clonotype ranks as medium-sized. V gene TRBV20-1 combines with J gene TRBJ2-1; tentative D call: TRBD1 (6 bases). CDR1 and CDR2 from the germline V gene are DFQATT and SNEGSKA (reference sequence). V gave up 5 bases and J gave up 7 bases, with 18 bases separating them. There are 14 residues in the CDR3. CDR3 DNA: TGCAGTGCTCCAGGGGTTCAAGTGGCGAATGAGCAGTTCTTC. As protein: CSAPGVQVANEQFF.

This clonotype counts as medium-sized. The chain uses TRBV15 and TRBJ1-4; unclear D gene. Per germline, CDR1 LNHNV and CDR2 YYDKDF (reference sequence). CDR3 size: 16 residues. V gave up 0 bases and J gave up 3 bases, with 11 bases separating them. The CDR3 sequence: CATSRDSRVSNEKLFF. CDR3 nucleotide sequence: TGTGCCACCAGCAGAGATTCGCGAGTATCTAATGAAAAACTGTTTTTT.

This clonotype is labeled as large. CDR3 amino acids: CSVGTGGEAFF. The CDR3 nucleotides read TGCAGCGTTGGGACAGGGGGTGAAGCTTTCTTT. This chain links TRBV29-1 with TRBJ1-1; 10 nucleotides align to TRBD1. V trimming: 4 bases; J trimming: 7 bases; junction bases outside the gene matches: 0. The germline V gene encodes CDR1 SQVTM and CDR2 ANQGSEA. The CDR3 spans 11 residues.

In this sample, this clonotype turned up a few times. The J gene is TRBJ2-7, the V gene TRBV20-1; D not certain. CDR1 and CDR2 (germline): DFQATT, SNEGSKA (reference sequence). This CDR3 comprises 13 residues. Trimming pared 0 bases from V and 6 bases from J, leaving 12 bases between. In DNA form, the CDR3 reads TGCAGTGCTAGAGATAGGGTCTGGGGCGAGCAGTACTTC. This encodes CSARDRVWGEQYF.

This clonotype rates as medium-sized. The chain carries TRBV27 and TRBJ2-1, with 10 bases matching TRBD1. Per germline, CDR1 MNHEY and CDR2 SMNVEV (reference sequence). This CDR3 comprises 17 residues. With 5 bases clipped from V and 10 bases from J, the junction kept 17 bases outside the gene matches. The CDR3 region has the DNA TGTGCCAGCAGTCCACGGGGCCCCGGGACAGGGGACGGCGAGCAGTTCTTC. It codes for CASSPRGPGTGDGEQFF.

The chain recombines TRBV12-3 or TRBV12-4 with TRBJ1-2; D remains unclear. V lost 3 bases and J lost 1, with 0 bases in between. The CDR3 has 11 amino acids. The CDR3 loop reads CASSFNYGYTF. CDR3 sequence (DNA): TGTGCCAGCAGTTTTAACTATGGCTACACCTTC.

This clonotype is labeled large (0.1 to 1%). V and J are TRBV29-1 and TRBJ2-2; D possibly matches TRBD1 or TRBD2 (5 bases each). The CDR3 runs 16 residues. V dropped 2 bases and J dropped 4 bases, with 17 bases sitting between them. Germline V lookup: CDR1 SQVTM, CDR2 ANQGSEA. In DNA form, the CDR3 reads TGCAGCGTTGAAACCCTAGCAGGGCGAAGCACCGGGGAGCTGTTTTTT. This translates into CSVETLAGRSTGELFF.